A selection of T cell receptor beta chains follows, all from one sample in a study of T cells in Graves' hyperthyroidism and ophthalmopathy. TCRdb reprocessed the multiplex PCR reads via MiXCR and lists one record per CDR3 protein. The sample records around 700,000 distinct CDR3 sequences, 18% being singletons. The sequenced sample consisted of blood. These receptors all come from a woman aged 45 to 65 with Graves' hyperthyroidism that later progressed to Graves' ophthalmopathy. Both conserved end residues are part of each CDR3. D genes are given only for firm matches. The size field is filled for only some rows; it gives once, few, many or a size class.

clone_size,v_call,j_call,d_call,cdr3_aa,cdr3_nt
few,TRBV6-1,TRBJ1-2,TRBD1,CASSDGQGLYGYTF,TGTGCCAGCAGCGACGGACAGGGTCTCTATGGCTACACCTTC
few,TRBV19,TRBJ1-2,NA,CASSIDLGSYGYTF,TGTGCCAGTAGTATCGACCTGGGATCCTATGGCTACACCTTC
many,TRBV11-3,TRBJ2-2,NA,CASSLLRGTGELFF,TGTGCCAGCAGCTTACTTCGCGGTACCGGGGAGCTGTTTTTT
few,TRBV4-1,TRBJ1-1,NA,CASSQGDGGLAEAFF,TGCGCCAGCAGCCAAGGGGACGGGGGATTGGCTGAAGCTTTCTTT
NA,TRBV4-1,TRBJ1-2,NA,CASSHPGKANYGYTF,TGCGCCAGCAGCCATCCCGGCAAGGCTAACTATGGCTACACCTTC
many,TRBV3-1,TRBJ2-1,TRBD1,CASSQVDRVRSYNEQFF,TGTGCCAGCAGCCAAGTTGACAGGGTTAGATCCTACAATGAGCAGTTCTTC
many,TRBV5-6,TRBJ2-7,NA,CASSLAPGWSISYEQYF,TGTGCCAGCAGCTTGGCCCCTGGATGGTCCATCTCCTACGAGCAGTACTTC
NA,TRBV6-1,TRBJ2-5,NA,CASSEGQMGETQYF,TGTGCCAGCAGTGAGGGTCAAATGGGGGAGACCCAGTACTTC
few,TRBV6-1,TRBJ2-2,NA,CASSMGNTGELFF,TGTGCCAGCAGTATGGGGAACACCGGGGAGCTGTTTTTT
few,TRBV4-2,TRBJ1-5,NA,CASSPSVRGLQFQPQHF,TGTGCCAGCAGCCCCAGCGTACGGGGGCTGCAGTTTCAGCCCCAGCATTTT
many,TRBV11-2,TRBJ1-2,NA,CASSLAPAGRYGYTF,TGTGCCAGCAGCTTAGCCCCCGCAGGGCGCTATGGCTACACCTTC
few,TRBV4-1,TRBJ2-3,TRBD2,CASSTPGGADTQYF,TGCGCCAGCAGCACTCCGGGGGGGGCAGATACGCAGTATTTT
many,TRBV2,TRBJ1-4,NA,CATFTDEKLFF,TGTGCCACCTTTACGGATGAAAAACTGTTTTTT
many,TRBV3-1,TRBJ2-3,NA,CASSQDRLPDTQYF,TGTGCCAGCAGCCAAGATAGACTCCCAGATACGCAGTATTTT
NA,TRBV9,TRBJ1-5,NA,CASSVGENNQPQHF,TGTGCCAGCAGCGTAGGGGAGAACAATCAGCCCCAGCATTTT
NA,TRBV10-3,TRBJ1-1,NA,CAISDLTQGNTEAFF,TGTGCCATCAGTGACCTAACCCAGGGGAACACTGAAGCTTTCTTT
NA,TRBV5-1,TRBJ2-7,NA,CASSFEGGSYEQYF,TGCGCCAGCAGCTTCGAGGGAGGTTCCTACGAGCAGTACTTC
NA,TRBV6-1,TRBJ1-5,TRBD1,CASSLFGDRNQPQHF,TGTGCCAGCAGTCTTTTTGGGGACAGGAATCAGCCCCAGCATTTT
NA,TRBV3-1,TRBJ1-1,NA,CASSQELRGDTEAFF,TGTGCCAGCAGCCAAGAATTGCGGGGGGACACTGAAGCTTTCTTT
few,TRBV12-5,TRBJ1-3,NA,CASGFLLRDNNGNTIYF,TGTGCTAGTGGTTTTTTACTCCGGGACAATAACGGAAACACCATATATTTT
once,TRBV13,TRBJ1-2,NA,CASSPILLITMEFPPRDKDGYTF,TGTGCCAGCAGCCCGATATTGTTAATAACTATGGAATTCCCCCCTCGCGATAAGGATGGCTACACCTTC
NA,TRBV29-1,TRBJ2-2,NA,CSVGGATGELFF,TGCAGCGTAGGCGGGGCTACCGGGGAGCTGTTTTTT
many,TRBV11-3,TRBJ2-3,NA,CASSLMKRDTQYF,TGTGCCAGCAGCTTAATGAAGAGAGATACGCAGTATTTT
NA,TRBV6-6,TRBJ2-2,TRBD2,CASSYGGGNTGELFF,TGTGCCAGCAGTTACGGCGGGGGGAACACCGGGGAGCTGTTTTTT
NA,TRBV12-3/TRBV12-4,TRBJ2-2,TRBD1,CASNTVGQGTGELFF,TGTGCCAGCAATACCGTAGGACAGGGGACCGGGGAGCTGTTTTTT
NA,TRBV5-1,TRBJ2-1,TRBD2,CASSWGSGGQYNEQFF,TGCGCCAGCAGCTGGGGTAGCGGGGGACAATACAATGAGCAGTTCTTC
NA,TRBV12-3/TRBV12-4,TRBJ2-2,NA,CASSPSRTTTGELFF,TGTGCCAGCAGTCCCTCCCGGACAACCACCGGGGAGCTGTTTTTT
NA,TRBV7-8,TRBJ2-2,NA,CASSSTSASGTGELFF,TGTGCCAGCAGCTCCACATCAGCGAGTGGCACCGGGGAGCTGTTTTTT
many,TRBV20-1,TRBJ1-6,NA,CSAWGQVASPSPLHF,TGCAGTGCGTGGGGGCAAGTTGCTTCGCCTTCACCCCTCCACTTT
many,TRBV18,TRBJ2-3,TRBD2,CASSRARGGHEDTQYF,TGTGCCAGCTCACGGGCCCGGGGGGGCCATGAAGATACGCAGTATTTT
few,TRBV3-1,TRBJ2-3,TRBD1,CASSHLGTGLEDTQYF,TGTGCCAGCAGCCACCTAGGGACAGGCTTGGAAGATACGCAGTATTTT
NA,TRBV2,TRBJ2-7,NA,CASSEDGHEQYF,TGTGCCAGCAGTGAAGACGGACACGAGCAGTACTTC
few,TRBV20-1,TRBJ2-5,NA,CSASGASWIYQETQYF,TGCAGTGCTAGCGGGGCTAGCTGGATATACCAAGAGACCCAGTACTTC
NA,TRBV6-1,TRBJ1-3,NA,CASSDQSGNTIYF,TGTGCCAGCAGTGATCAGTCTGGAAACACCATATATTTT
few,TRBV10-2,TRBJ1-2,NA,CASSSQQTLYGYTF,TGCGCCAGCAGTTCACAGCAAACGCTCTATGGCTACACCTTC
NA,TRBV27,TRBJ1-1,NA,CASRPQGPTEAFF,TGTGCCAGCAGACCACAGGGCCCCACTGAAGCTTTCTTT
NA,TRBV11-1,TRBJ2-7,NA,CASNLAGVEQYF,TGTGCCAGCAACCTAGCAGGGGTCGAGCAGTACTTC
NA,TRBV27,TRBJ1-1,NA,CASSLWGSGGGSEAFF,TGTGCCAGCAGTTTATGGGGGTCCGGTGGGGGAAGTGAAGCTTTCTTT
few,TRBV5-1,TRBJ1-1,TRBD1,CASSPYDRGRLNTEAFF,TGCGCCAGCAGTCCTTACGACAGGGGGAGATTGAACACTGAAGCTTTCTTT
many,TRBV20-1,TRBJ2-2,NA,CSARGYGTGELFF,TGCAGTGCCCGCGGGTACGGGACCGGGGAGCTGTTTTTT